Each of the 10 T cell receptor beta chains below was sequenced from the same sample in a study of regulatory T cells in long-lasting Graves disease. iRepertoire HTBI primers and Arm-PCR of CDR3 regions built TCR beta libraries. TCRdb recomputed calls from the multiplex PCR reads with MiXCR, one row per CDR3 protein. The repertoire includes more than 400,000 distinct CDR3 sequences, under 20% of them detected once, and 9% to 15% sits in the top ten. The time point was: newly diagnosed GD, antithyroid drugs for less than 3 months. Construction of the TCR library relied on RNA isolated from PBMCs. The same data also contributed to another study, on T cells in Graves' hyperthyroidism and ophthalmopathy.

The sample here was peripheral blood mononuclear cells (PBMCs), taken at new diagnosis, from a patient treated with antithyroid drugs. Every receptor here comes from a man between 40 and 49 years old with Graves disease.

This clonotype was observed at least ten times. V and J are TRBV12-3 or TRBV12-4 and TRBJ2-5, with 10 positions matching TRBD2. After removal of 7 bases from V and 5 bases from J, the junction contained 4 bases not matched to a gene. The CDR3 covers 13 residues. CDR3 region: CASTPGLAETQYF. The CDR3 bases are TGTGCCAGCACCCCGGGACTAGCGGAGACCCAGTACTTC.

The chain couples TRBV28 to TRBJ1-4, with D perhaps TRBD1 (6 bases). Trimming stripped 6 bases from V and 7 bases from J, with 18 bases between. This CDR3 is 15 amino acids long. CDR1 MDHEN and CDR2 SYDVKM come from the germline V gene. CDR3 loop: CASSLTQGLGEKLFF. Here the CDR3 DNA reads TGTGCCAGCAGCCTCACACAGGGTTTAGGTGAAAAACTGTTTTTT.

A few counts support this clonotype. The genes are TRBV15 and TRBJ2-7; 9 nucleotides agree with TRBD2. This CDR3 spans 16 amino acids. Trimming cost V 5 bases and J 1 base; bases outside gene matches: 9. From germline, CDR1 is LNHNV and CDR2 YYDKDF (reference sequence). CDR3 amino acids: CATSGIAGVSSYEQYF. CDR3 coding DNA: TGTGCCACCAGCGGAATAGCGGGAGTTAGTTCCTACGAGCAGTACTTC.

This clonotype was counted many times. The chain employs TRBV11-3 and TRBJ1-1; perhaps TRBD1 as D (5 bases). CDR1 is SGHNT, CDR2 YENEEA, per germline. Deletions cut 0 bases from V and 0 bases from J, with 8 bases between. The CDR3 loop spans 15 amino acids. The chain's CDR3 is CASSLESGMNTEAFF. CDR3 DNA sequence: TGTGCCAGCAGCTTAGAGTCAGGGATGAACACTGAAGCTTTCTTT.

This rearrangement joins TRBV20-1 to TRBJ1-1, with a possible D match to TRBD1 (6 bases). The CDR3 length is 15 residues. V was trimmed by 2 bases and J by 1 base, leaving 14 bases between them. Germline CDR1 DFQATT, CDR2 SNEGSKA (reference sequence). DNA of the CDR3: TGCAGTGCTAGACCCCGGGACAACCAGAACACTGAAGCTTTCTTT. This codes for CSARPRDNQNTEAFF.

The chain has TRBV12-3 or TRBV12-4 and TRBJ2-1; 7 nucleotides match TRBD2. V lost 6 bases and J lost 4; bases outside the gene matches: 6. This CDR3 has 14 residues. CDR3 sequence (DNA): TGTGCCAGCAGACCAGGGAGGGCGTACAATGAGCAGTTCTTC. Amino acid sequence: CASRPGRAYNEQFF.

The sample holds many counts of this clonotype. The CDR3 here is CSARDYNEQFF. CDR3 nucleotide sequence: TGCAGTGCTAGGGACTACAATGAGCAGTTCTTC. The rearrangement links TRBV20-1 to TRBJ2-1, with D unresolved. The V and J ends lost 3 bases and 3 bases respectively, with 3 bases between them. Germline CDR1 reads DFQATT; CDR2 reads SNEGSKA (reference sequence). The CDR3 is made up of 11 amino acids.

The genes are TRBV7-3 and TRBJ1-1; perhaps TRBD1 as D (5 bases). The CDR3 length is 13 residues. Germline lookup yields CDR1 SGHTA and CDR2 FQGTGA. Trimming pared 3 bases from V and 3 bases from J, leaving 8 bases between. DNA of the CDR3: TGTGCCAGCAGCTTTTTCAGGGACACTGAAGCTTTCTTT. This sequence encodes CASSFFRDTEAFF.

This clonotype was found once. The chain uses TRBV7-2 and TRBJ2-7, with TRBD2 matching over 10 bases. The CDR3 extends over 15 amino acids. The J segment lost 3 bases and the V segment lost 5 bases, leaving 7 bases of the junction unmatched. Germline V gene data show CDR1 as SGHTA and CDR2 as FQGNSA. CDR3 amino acids: CASSPRASGSYEQYF. In DNA form, the CDR3 reads TGTGCCAGCAGCCCTCGGGCTAGCGGGAGCTACGAGCAGTACTTC. Variable domain in full (rest from reference TRBV7-2 and TRBJ2-7): GAGVSQSPSNKVTEKGKDVELRCDPISGHTALYWYRQSLGQGLEFLIYFQGNSAPDKSGLPSDRFSAERTGGSVSTLTIQRTQQEDSAVYLCASSPRASGSYEQYFGPGTRLTVT.

The V call is TRBV9, the J call TRBJ2-1; 10 bases are a match to TRBD1. The CDR3 consists of 14 residues. V lost 5 bases to trimming and J lost 6 bases; unmatched junction nucleotides: 5. Per the germline V gene, CDR1 is SGDLS and CDR2 is YYNGEE. The chain's CDR3 is CASRPGQGTNEQFF. DNA of the CDR3: TGTGCCAGCAGGCCGGGACAGGGGACCAATGAGCAGTTCTTC.